This entry lists 23 T cell receptor beta chains sequenced from one sample in a study of cytomegalovirus exposure and HLA in healthy donors. The PCR had 60 Vbeta and 13 Jbeta primers. The table came from immunoSEQ multiplex PCR; TCRdb's copy has only in-frame clones and leaves some out. The sample lists approximately 150,000 clones, 60% to 80% occurring once. The sequenced sample consisted of PBMCs. These TCRs come from a woman aged 40 to 50 in good health and CMV-seronegative.

The CDR3 protein is CATSRDRSGSYEQYF. The CDR3 region has the DNA TGTGCCACCAGCAGAGATCGGAGCGGTTCCTACGAGCAGTACTTC. The chain carries TRBV15 and TRBJ2-7; D is possibly TRBD2 (5 bases). V was trimmed by 0 bases and J by 1 base, leaving 10 bases between them. The CDR3 totals 15 residues. The germline CDR1 and CDR2 sequences are LNHNV and YYDKDF (reference sequence).

The chain carries TRBV29-1 and TRBJ2-2; 10 nucleotides match TRBD1. Germline V CDR1 and CDR2: SQVTM, ANQGSEA. V shed 6 bases and J 5 bases; nucleotides not matched to a gene: 9. The CDR3 extends over 15 amino acids. CDR3 sequence reads: CSVGVRDRGTGELFF. CDR3 DNA: TGCAGCGTCGGGGTCCGGGACAGGGGTACCGGGGAGCTGTTTTTT.

This clone was seen a single time. This chain joins TRBV6-1 and TRBJ1-5, with D possibly matching TRBD1 (5 bases). CDR1 is MNHNS, CDR2 SASEGT, per germline. V lost 6 bases and J 3 bases, leaving 12 bases between the germline ends. The CDR3 consists of 14 residues. CDR3 in amino acids: CASRGDSFNQPQHF. The CDR3 DNA sequence: TGTGCCAGCAGAGGTGACAGTTTCAATCAGCCCCAGCATTTT.

The chain employs TRBV11-2 and TRBJ2-7, with D perhaps matching TRBD1 (5 bases). This CDR3 is built from 13 residues. Per the germline V gene, CDR1 is SGHAT and CDR2 is FQNNGV. V was clipped by 5 bases and J by 9 bases, with 17 bases between them. The CDR3 DNA reads TGTGCCAGCAGCCCCAGTTCAGGGATTTGGCAGTACTTC. Its protein product is CASSPSSGIWQYF.

The CDR3 sequence is CASSFRGSYGYTF. CDR3 DNA: TGTGCCAGCAGCTTCAGGGGGAGCTATGGCTACACCTTC. The chain recombines TRBV28 with TRBJ1-2, with TRBD1 matching 7 bases. The CDR3 has 13 amino acids. The V and J ends lost 6 bases and 4 bases, in that order; junction bases with no gene match: 5. Germline V CDR1 and CDR2: MDHEN, SYDVKM.

This clone was seen only once. V is TRBV11-2 and J is TRBJ2-1, with a tentative D call TRBD2 (6 bases). The ends were cut back, 4 bases at V and 4 bases at J, with 11 bases in the middle. CDR3 length: 14 residues. Germline V gene data show CDR1 as SGHAT and CDR2 as FQNNGV. The chain's CDR3 is CASSSRDFYNEQFF. CDR3 in DNA: TGTGCCAGCAGCTCACGGGACTTTTACAATGAGCAGTTCTTC.

This clone was observed a handful of times. This same CDR3 is encoded by further DNA sequences in the sample. The chain couples TRBV6-5 to TRBJ2-7; D is uncertain. CDR1 and CDR2 (germline): MNHEY, SVGAGI. V was cut by 2 bases and J by 0 bases, with 5 bases left in between. The CDR3 has 13 residues. In DNA form, the CDR3 reads TGTGCCAGCAGTTACGATAGCTCCTACGAGCAGTACTTC. Protein product: CASSYDSSYEQYF.

The gene calls are TRBV7-6 and TRBJ1-4; D is perhaps TRBD1 (6 bases). The CDR3 consists of 13 residues. V was clipped by 4 bases and J by 9 bases, with 12 bases between them. CDR1 and CDR2 from the germline V gene are SGHVS and FNYEAQ. The CDR3 here is CASSSEQGQKLFF. CDR3 in DNA: TGTGCCAGCAGCTCCGAACAGGGCCAAAAACTGTTTTTT.

The rearrangement joins TRBV28 to TRBJ1-1; 8 bases map to TRBD1. Germline V gives CDR1 MDHEN, CDR2 SYDVKM. The J segment lost 1 base and the V segment lost 7 bases, leaving 5 bases of the junction unmatched. This CDR3 comprises 14 residues. The CDR3 DNA reads as TGTGCCAGCAACCAGGGACAGGCGAACACTGAAGCTTTCTTT. Amino acid sequence: CASNQGQANTEAFF.

The chain couples TRBV7-9 to TRBJ1-5, with no clear D. V was trimmed by 5 bases and J by 6 bases, leaving 17 bases between them. The V gene's germline CDR1 is SEHNR and CDR2 FQNEAQ (reference sequence). The CDR3 covers 15 residues. CDR3 amino acids: CASSASGRGGQPQHF. CDR3 sequence (DNA): TGTGCCAGCAGCGCCAGCGGGCGGGGTGGTCAGCCCCAGCATTTT.

The chain combines TRBV28 with TRBJ1-5; a possible D gene is TRBD1 (6 bases). The germline V and J ends were trimmed by 2 bases and 0 bases, with 8 bases remaining between them. Germline V gene sequence: CDR1 MDHEN, CDR2 SYDVKM. The CDR3 is 15 residues long. The CDR3 nucleotides read TGTGCCAGCAGTTTAAGGGGGATTAGCAATCAGCCCCAGCATTTT. This sequence encodes CASSLRGISNQPQHF.

V is TRBV5-4 and J is TRBJ2-1; 11 nucleotides align to TRBD2. Germline loops: CDR1 SGHNT, CDR2 YYREEE (reference sequence). This CDR3 spans 13 amino acids. Trimming cost V 4 bases and J 10 bases; bases outside gene matches: 4. CDR3 amino acids: CASSPRLAGEQFF. In DNA, the CDR3 is TGTGCCAGCAGCCCCAGACTAGCGGGGGAGCAGTTCTTC.

V gene TRBV19 combines with J gene TRBJ2-7; 8 nucleotides line up with TRBD1. J lost 4 bases, V lost 11 bases, and 13 bases had no gene match. The CDR3 is made up of 14 amino acids. Germline V CDR1 and CDR2: LNHDA, SQIVND (reference sequence). The CDR3 region has the DNA TGTGCCGTAAGTCAGACAGGGGAATGGTACGAGCAGTACTTC. This sequence encodes CAVSQTGEWYEQYF. Together with reference TRBV19 and TRBJ2-7, the CDR3 gives the full variable domain: DGGITQSPKYLFRKEGQNVTLSCEQNLNHDAMYWYRQDPGQGLRLIYYSQIVNDFQKGDIAEGYSVSREKKESFPLTVTSAQKNPTAFYLCAVSQTGEWYEQYFGPGTRLTVT.

The V call is TRBV7-2, the J call TRBJ2-2; TRBD1 agrees at 8 bases. The CDR3 is 15 amino acids. CDR1 is SGHTA and CDR2 is FQGNSA in the germline V gene. The J segment lost 6 bases and the V segment lost 3 bases, leaving 6 bases of the junction unmatched. The CDR3 region has the DNA TGTGCCAGCAGCTTTCAGGGGGCAGGCGCCGGGGAGCTGTTTTTT. It translates to CASSFQGAGAGELFF.

V is TRBV11-3 and J is TRBJ2-3, with D uncertain. This CDR3 has 16 amino acids. V was trimmed by 5 bases and J by 0 bases, leaving 15 bases between them. Germline V lookup: CDR1 SGHNT, CDR2 YENEEA. In DNA, the CDR3 is TGTGCCAGCAGCCTACACGTTGCGGTAAGCACAGATACGCAGTATTTT. Translating gives CASSLHVAVSTDTQYF.

The V gene is TRBV19, the J gene TRBJ2-5; 7 nucleotides agree with TRBD1. The J call is doubtful: the DNA matches TRBJ2-7 better. The CDR3 extends over 16 amino acids. Per germline, CDR1 LNHDA and CDR2 SQIVND (reference sequence). CDR3 DNA: TGTGCCAGTAGTATGGCCGTTCGGGACAGATCCTACGAGCAGTACTTC. Its translation: CASSMAVRDRSYEQYF.

This chain joins TRBV27 and TRBJ2-4; 10 bases are shared with TRBD2. Germline CDR1 reads MNHEY; CDR2 reads SMNVEV (reference sequence). V was pared by 3 bases and J by 3 bases, with 8 bases of the junction left unmatched. This CDR3 region has 17 residues. The CDR3 DNA follows: TGTGCCAGCAGTTTGGCTAGCGGGAGAGGTGGCAAAAACATTCAGTACTTC. Translated: CASSLASGRGGKNIQYF.

The chain carries TRBV4-3 and TRBJ2-3; D might be TRBD1 (6 bases). V dropped 1 base and J dropped 5 bases, with 10 bases sitting between them. Germline V gene sequence: CDR1 LGHNA, CDR2 YSLEER. CDR3 length: 14 amino acids. The CDR3 bases are TGCGCCAGCAGCCAAGGGGCAGGGGTAGATACGCAGTATTTT. Translated: CASSQGAGVDTQYF.

This sequence joins TRBV5-1 and TRBJ2-7; tentatively, D is TRBD2 (6 bases). V shed 1 base and J shed 7 bases, with 15 bases lying between them. The CDR3 has 14 residues. From germline, CDR1 is SGHRS and CDR2 YFSETQ. CDR3 amino acids: CASSLQGLAGEQYF. For the CDR3, the DNA is TGCGCCAGCAGCTTGCAGGGACTTGCTGGGGAGCAGTACTTC.

This sequence joins TRBV2 and TRBJ2-2; 9 bases fit TRBD2. The CDR3 loop spans 13 amino acids. Germline CDR1 is SNHLY and CDR2 is FYNNEI. The V and J ends lost 6 bases and 5 bases, in that order; junction bases with no gene match: 1. The CDR3 loop is CASRREGTGELFF. For the CDR3, the DNA is TGTGCCAGCAGGCGGGAGGGGACCGGGGAGCTGTTTTTT.

A remark on this clone: A junction boundary mismatches the germline segment, possibly from a read error. The chain joins TRBV2 to TRBJ2-6, with D possibly matching TRBD1 (5 bases). The CDR3 sequence is 17 residues long. Germline CDR1 reads SNHLY; CDR2 reads FYNNEI. CDR3 protein: CASIPPVAATGANGLTF. The CDR3 nucleotides read TGTGCCAGCATCCCCCCTGTGGCGGCCACTGGGGCCAACGGCCTGACTTTC.

This clone was seen more than once but under ten times. The V and J genes are TRBV9 and TRBJ2-4; 7 bases are a match to TRBD2. The CDR3 sequence is 14 residues long. J was trimmed by 4 bases and V by 9 bases; bases with no gene match: 10. Germline V gene data show CDR1 as SGDLS and CDR2 as YYNGEE. CDR3 sequence reads: CATEWGGGKNIQYF. DNA for the CDR3: TGTGCCACCGAATGGGGGGGAGGGAAAAACATTCAGTACTTC. Full variable domain (missing parts from reference TRBV9 and TRBJ2-4): DSGVTQTPKHLITATGQRVTLRCSPRSGDLSVYWYQQSLDQGLQFLIQYYNGEERAKGNILERFSAQQFPDLHSELNLSSLELGDSALYFCATEWGGGKNIQYFGAGTRLSVL.

The chain employs TRBV7-2 and TRBJ2-1, with TRBD2 matching 7 bases. Germline lookup yields CDR1 SGHTA and CDR2 FQGNSA. Germline trimming cut 2 bases from V and 7 bases from J; bases unmatched to any gene: 14. This CDR3 comprises 17 residues. Here the CDR3 DNA reads TGTGCCAGCAGCTTACAGACTTCGGTGAGCGGGAATAATGAGCAGTTCTTC. This gives the protein CASSLQTSVSGNNEQFF. Filled out from reference TRBV7-2 and TRBJ2-1, the complete variable domain reads GAGVSQSPSNKVTEKGKDVELRCDPISGHTALYWYRQSLGQGLEFLIYFQGNSAPDKSGLPSDRFSAERTGGSVSTLTIQRTQQEDSAVYLCASSLQTSVSGNNEQFFGPGTRLTVL.